This T cell receptor (beta chain) was recorded in a study of blood T cell repertoires in COVID-19. Generated by immunoSEQ multiplex PCR, the TCRdb table keeps only in-frame clones and is missing some. Of approximately 280,000 clones in the sample, 85% were seen once. This receptor was identified in a woman between 45 and 60 years old who had recovered from COVID-19. The sample comprised PBMCs or T cells enriched from blood (not recorded which).

CDR3 region: CASSLAGALNTEAFF. In nucleotides, the CDR3 is TGTGCCAGCAGCTTGGCGGGGGCGTTGAACACTGAAGCTTTCTTT. V usage is TRBV7-2 and J usage is TRBJ1-1; TRBD1 might be the D (6 bases). With 3 bases removed from V and 0 bases from J, the gap between germline ends came to 11 bases. Germline V gene lookup returns CDR1 SGHTA and CDR2 FQGNSA. The CDR3 contains 15 residues.